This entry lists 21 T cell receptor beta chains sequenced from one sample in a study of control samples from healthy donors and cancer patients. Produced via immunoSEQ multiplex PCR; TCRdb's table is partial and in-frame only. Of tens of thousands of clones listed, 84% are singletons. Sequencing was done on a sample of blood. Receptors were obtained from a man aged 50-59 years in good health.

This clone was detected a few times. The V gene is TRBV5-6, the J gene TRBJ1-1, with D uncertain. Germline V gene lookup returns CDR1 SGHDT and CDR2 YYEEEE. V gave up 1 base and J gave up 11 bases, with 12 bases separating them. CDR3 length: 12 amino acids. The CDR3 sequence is CASSLQTGRAFF. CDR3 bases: TGTGCCAGCAGCTTGCAGACCGGGCGGGCTTTCTTT.

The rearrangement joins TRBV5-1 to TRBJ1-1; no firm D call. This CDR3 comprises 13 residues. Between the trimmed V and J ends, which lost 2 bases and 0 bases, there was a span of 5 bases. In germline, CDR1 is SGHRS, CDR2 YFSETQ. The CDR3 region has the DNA TGCGCCAGCAGCTTACAGATGAACACTGAAGCTTTCTTT. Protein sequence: CASSLQMNTEAFF.

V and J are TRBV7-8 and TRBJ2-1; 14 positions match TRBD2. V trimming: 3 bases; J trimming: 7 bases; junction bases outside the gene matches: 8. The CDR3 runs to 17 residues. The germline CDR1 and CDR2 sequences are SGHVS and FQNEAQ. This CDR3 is CASSLTGTSGSRNEQFF. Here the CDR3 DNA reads TGTGCCAGCAGCTTGACCGGGACTAGCGGGAGTAGGAATGAGCAGTTCTTC.

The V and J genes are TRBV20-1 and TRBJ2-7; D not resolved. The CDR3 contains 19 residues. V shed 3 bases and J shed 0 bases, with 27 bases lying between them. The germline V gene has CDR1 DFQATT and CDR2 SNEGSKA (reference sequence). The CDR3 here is CSASNLVVRAAISSYEQYF. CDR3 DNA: TGCAGTGCTAGTAATCTTGTTGTCCGGGCAGCTATTAGCTCCTACGAGCAGTACTTC.

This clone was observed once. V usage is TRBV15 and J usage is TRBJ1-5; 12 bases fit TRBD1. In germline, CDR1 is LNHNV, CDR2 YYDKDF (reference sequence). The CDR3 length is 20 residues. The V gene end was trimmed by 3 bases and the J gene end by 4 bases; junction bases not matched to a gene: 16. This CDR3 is CATSSSRDRGPSLSNQPQHF. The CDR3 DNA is TGTGCCACCAGCAGCAGCCGGGACAGGGGGCCCTCACTCTCTAATCAGCCCCAGCATTTT.

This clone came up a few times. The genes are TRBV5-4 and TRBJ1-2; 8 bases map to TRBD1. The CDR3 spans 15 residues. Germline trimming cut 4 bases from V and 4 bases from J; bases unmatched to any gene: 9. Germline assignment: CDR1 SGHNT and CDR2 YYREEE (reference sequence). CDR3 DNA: TGTGCCAGCAGCCGGGGGGCAGGGGGCCCCTATGGCTACACCTTC. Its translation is CASSRGAGGPYGYTF.

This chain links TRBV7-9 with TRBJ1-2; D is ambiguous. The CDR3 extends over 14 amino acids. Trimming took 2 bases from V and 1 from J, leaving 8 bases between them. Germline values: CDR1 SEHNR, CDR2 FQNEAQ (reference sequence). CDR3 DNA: TGTGCCAGCAGCTTAAATAGTTATAACTATGGCTACACCTTC. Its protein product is CASSLNSYNYGYTF.

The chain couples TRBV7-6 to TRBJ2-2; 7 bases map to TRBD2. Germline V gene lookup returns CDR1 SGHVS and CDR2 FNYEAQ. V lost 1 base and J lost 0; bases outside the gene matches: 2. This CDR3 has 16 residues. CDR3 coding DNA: TGTGCCAGCAGCTTAGTGGCGGGGGCGAACACCGGGGAGCTGTTTTTT. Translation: CASSLVAGANTGELFF.

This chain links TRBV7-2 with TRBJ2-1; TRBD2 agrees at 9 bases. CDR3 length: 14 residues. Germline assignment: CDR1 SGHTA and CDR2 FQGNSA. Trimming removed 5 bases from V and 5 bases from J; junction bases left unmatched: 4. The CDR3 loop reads CASSPRLADNEQFF. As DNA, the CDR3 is TGTGCCAGCAGCCCTCGACTAGCGGACAATGAGCAGTTCTTC.

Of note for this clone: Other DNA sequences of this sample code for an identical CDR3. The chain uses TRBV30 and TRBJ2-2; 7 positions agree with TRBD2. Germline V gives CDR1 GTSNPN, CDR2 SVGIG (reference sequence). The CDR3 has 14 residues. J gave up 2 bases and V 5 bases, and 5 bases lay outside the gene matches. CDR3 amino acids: CAWALAVNTGELFF. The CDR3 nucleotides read TGTGCCTGGGCCCTAGCGGTTAACACCGGGGAGCTGTTTTTT.

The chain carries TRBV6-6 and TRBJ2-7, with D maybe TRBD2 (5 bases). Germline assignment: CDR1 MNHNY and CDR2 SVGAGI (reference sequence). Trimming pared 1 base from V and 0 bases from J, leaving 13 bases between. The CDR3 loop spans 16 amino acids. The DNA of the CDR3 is TGTGCCAGCAGTTACTATATCGGGAAGTACTCCTACGAGCAGTACTTC. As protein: CASSYYIGKYSYEQYF.

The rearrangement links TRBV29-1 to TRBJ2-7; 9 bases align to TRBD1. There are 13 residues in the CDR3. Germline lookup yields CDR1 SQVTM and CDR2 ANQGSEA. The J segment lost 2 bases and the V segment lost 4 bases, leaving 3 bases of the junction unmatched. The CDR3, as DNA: TGCAGCGTTGGGACAGGGGAAGCCTACGAGCAGTACTTC. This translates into CSVGTGEAYEQYF.

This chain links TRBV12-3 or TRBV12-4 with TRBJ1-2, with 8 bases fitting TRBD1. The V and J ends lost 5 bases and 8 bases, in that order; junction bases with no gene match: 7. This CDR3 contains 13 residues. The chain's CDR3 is CASSAGGIYGYTF. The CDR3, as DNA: TGTGCCAGCAGTGCAGGGGGCATTTACGGCTACACCTTC.

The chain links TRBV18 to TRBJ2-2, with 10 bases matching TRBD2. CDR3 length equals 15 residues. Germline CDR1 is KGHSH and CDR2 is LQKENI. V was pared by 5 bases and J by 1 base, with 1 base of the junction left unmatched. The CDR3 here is CASSASGRNTGELFF. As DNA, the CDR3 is TGTGCCAGCTCAGCTAGCGGGAGGAACACCGGGGAGCTGTTTTTT. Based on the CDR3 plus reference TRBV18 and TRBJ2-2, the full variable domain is NAGVMQNPRHLVRRRGQEARLRCSPMKGHSHVYWYRQLPEEGLKFMVYLQKENIIDESGMPKERFSAEFPKEGPSILRIQQVVRGDSAAYFCASSASGRNTGELFFGEGSRLTVL.

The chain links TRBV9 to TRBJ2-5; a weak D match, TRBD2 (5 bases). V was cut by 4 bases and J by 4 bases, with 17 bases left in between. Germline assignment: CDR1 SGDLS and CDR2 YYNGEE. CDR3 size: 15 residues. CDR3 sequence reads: CASSSEGLFIETQYF. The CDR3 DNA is TGTGCCAGCAGCTCCGAGGGCCTCTTTATAGAGACCCAGTACTTC.

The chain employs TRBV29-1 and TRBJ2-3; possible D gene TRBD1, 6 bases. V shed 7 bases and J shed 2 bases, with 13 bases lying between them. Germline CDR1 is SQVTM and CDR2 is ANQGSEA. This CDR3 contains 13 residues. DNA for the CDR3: TGCAGCGCCAGGGGCGGTAACACAGATACGCAGTATTTT. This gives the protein CSARGGNTDTQYF.

DNA of the CDR3: TGTGCCAGCAGCGCGGGGGACAGCTACGAGCAGTACTTC. Translation gives CASSAGDSYEQYF. The chain uses TRBV9 and TRBJ2-7; a weak D match, TRBD1 (7 bases). The CDR3 covers 13 residues. Per the germline V gene, CDR1 is SGDLS and CDR2 is YYNGEE. Trimming took off 3 bases at V and 3 bases at J, with 10 bases between the two ends.

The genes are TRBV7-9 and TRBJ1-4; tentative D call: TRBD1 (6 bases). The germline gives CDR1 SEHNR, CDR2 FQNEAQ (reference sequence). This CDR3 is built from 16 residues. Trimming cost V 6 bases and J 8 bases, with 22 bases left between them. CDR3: CASRPSLGGAREKLFF. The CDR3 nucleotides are TGTGCCAGCAGACCCTCGTTGGGGGGCGCGAGGGAAAAACTGTTTTTT.

The chain's CDR3 is CASSQTWTQYF. The CDR3 nucleotides are TGTGCCAGCAGCCAGACTTGGACGCAGTATTTT. The chain combines TRBV12-3 or TRBV12-4 with TRBJ2-3; D remains unclear. Trimming took 6 bases from V and 9 from J, leaving 10 bases between them. This CDR3 is 11 amino acids long.

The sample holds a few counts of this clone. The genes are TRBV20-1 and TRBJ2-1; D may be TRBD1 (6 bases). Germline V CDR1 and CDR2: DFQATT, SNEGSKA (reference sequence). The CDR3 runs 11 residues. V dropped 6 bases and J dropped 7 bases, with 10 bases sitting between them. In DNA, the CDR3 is TGCAGTGCGCAGGGGCCTAATGAGCAGTTCTTC. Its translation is CSAQGPNEQFF.

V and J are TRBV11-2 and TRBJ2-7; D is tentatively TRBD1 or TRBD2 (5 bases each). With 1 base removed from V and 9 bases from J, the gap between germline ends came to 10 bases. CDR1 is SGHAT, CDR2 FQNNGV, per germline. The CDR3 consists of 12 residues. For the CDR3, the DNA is TGTGCCAGCAGCTTAGGGGACCCGTGGCAGTACTTC. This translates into CASSLGDPWQYF. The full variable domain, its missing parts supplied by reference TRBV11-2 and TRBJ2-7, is EAGVAQSPRYKIIEKRQSVAFWCNPISGHATLYWYQQILGQGPKLLIQFQNNGVVDDSQLPKDRFSAERLKGVDSTLKIQPAKLEDSAVYLCASSLGDPWQYFGPGTRLTVT.